This T cell receptor beta chain was obtained from a study of human T cells and chemical hapten exposure. Turning to the study itself: 0.01% DPC was applied to the upper back in patch tests, which were read at 6 days. Alopecia universalis, totalis or areata was present in patients who were mostly female.

This clonotype has a handful of counts. The CDR3 consists of 16 residues. V was shortened by 0 bases and J by 3 bases, with 15 bases between the two germline ends. Per the germline V gene, CDR1 is DFQATT and CDR2 is SNEGSKA (reference sequence). TCRdb used MiXCR to reprocess the RACE reads, holding one entry per CDR3 protein. Of 40,000 to 65,000 distinct CDR3 sequences listed, approximately 10% are singletons. Time point described: patch test 1, 2 weeks after DPC sensitization. The treatment denotes: therapeutic diphenylcyclopropenone sensitization with weekly scalp DPC. Blood, whole and unfractionated, served as the source for total RNA extraction.

This specimen consisted of whole blood, obtained in connection with sensitization to the hapten diphenylcyclopropenone (DPC). The TCR was taken from a woman aged 40-49 years with alopecia areata. Some clones in this sample may be carry-over from other donors' samples. V is TRBV20-1 and J is TRBJ2-4, with TRBD2 as a possible D gene (5 bases). CDR3 DNA: TGCAGTGCTAGAGATCGTCGGGATGGCGGCAAAAACATTCAGTACTTC. It specifies CSARDRRDGGKNIQYF.